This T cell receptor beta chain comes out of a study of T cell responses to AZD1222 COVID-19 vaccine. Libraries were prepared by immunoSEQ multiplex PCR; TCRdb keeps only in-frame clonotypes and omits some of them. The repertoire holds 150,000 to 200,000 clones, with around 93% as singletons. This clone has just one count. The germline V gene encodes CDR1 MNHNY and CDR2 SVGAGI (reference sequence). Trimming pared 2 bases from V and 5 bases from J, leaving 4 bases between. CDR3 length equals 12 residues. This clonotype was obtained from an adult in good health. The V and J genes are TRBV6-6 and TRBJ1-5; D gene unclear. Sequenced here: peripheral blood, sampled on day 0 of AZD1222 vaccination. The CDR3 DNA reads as TGTGCCAGCAGTTACGGGGATCAGCCCCAGCATTTT. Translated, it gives CASSYGDQPQHF.